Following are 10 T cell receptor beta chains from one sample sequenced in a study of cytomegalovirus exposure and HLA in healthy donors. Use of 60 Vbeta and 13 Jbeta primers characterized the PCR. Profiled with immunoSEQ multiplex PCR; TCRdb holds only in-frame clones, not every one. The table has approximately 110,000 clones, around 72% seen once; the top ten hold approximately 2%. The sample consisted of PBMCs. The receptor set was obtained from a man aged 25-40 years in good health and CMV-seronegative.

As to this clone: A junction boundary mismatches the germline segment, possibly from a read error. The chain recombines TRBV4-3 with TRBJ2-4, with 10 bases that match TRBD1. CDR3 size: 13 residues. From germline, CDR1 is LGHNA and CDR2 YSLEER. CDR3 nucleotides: TGCGCCAGCAGCCAAGATTGGACAGGGGGGGTTCAGTTC. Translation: CASSQDWTGGVQF.

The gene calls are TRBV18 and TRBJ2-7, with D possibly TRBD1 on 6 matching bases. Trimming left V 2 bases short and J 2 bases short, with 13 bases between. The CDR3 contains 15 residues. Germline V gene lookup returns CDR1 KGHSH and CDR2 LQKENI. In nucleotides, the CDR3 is TGTGCCAGCTCACCAAGACAGGACCCAACCTACGAGCAGTACTTC. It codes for CASSPRQDPTYEQYF.

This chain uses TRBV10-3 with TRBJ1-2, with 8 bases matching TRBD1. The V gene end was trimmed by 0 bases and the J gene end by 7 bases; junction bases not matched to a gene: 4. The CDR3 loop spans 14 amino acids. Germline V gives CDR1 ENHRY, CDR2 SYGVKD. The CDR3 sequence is CAISESRGTGGYTF. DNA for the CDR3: TGTGCCATCAGTGAGTCGAGAGGGACAGGTGGCTACACCTTC.

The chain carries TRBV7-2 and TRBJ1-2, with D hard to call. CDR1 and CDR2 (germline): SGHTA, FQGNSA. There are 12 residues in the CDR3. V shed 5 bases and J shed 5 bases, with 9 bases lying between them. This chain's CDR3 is CASSDWSYGYTF. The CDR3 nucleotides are TGTGCCAGCAGCGATTGGAGTTATGGCTACACCTTC.

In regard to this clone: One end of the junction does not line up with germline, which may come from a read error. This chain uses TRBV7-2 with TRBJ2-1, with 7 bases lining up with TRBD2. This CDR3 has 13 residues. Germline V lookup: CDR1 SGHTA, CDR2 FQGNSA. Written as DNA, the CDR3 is TGTGCCAGCAGCCTAGCGGAGAGCAATGAGCAGTTCTTC. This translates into CASSLAESNEQFF.

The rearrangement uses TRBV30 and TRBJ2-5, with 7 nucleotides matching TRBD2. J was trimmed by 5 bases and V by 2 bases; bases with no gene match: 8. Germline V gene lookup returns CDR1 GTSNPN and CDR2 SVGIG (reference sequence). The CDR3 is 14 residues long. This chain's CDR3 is CAWSTRPAGETQYF. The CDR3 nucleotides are TGTGCCTGGAGTACCCGACCAGCGGGGGAGACCCAGTACTTC.

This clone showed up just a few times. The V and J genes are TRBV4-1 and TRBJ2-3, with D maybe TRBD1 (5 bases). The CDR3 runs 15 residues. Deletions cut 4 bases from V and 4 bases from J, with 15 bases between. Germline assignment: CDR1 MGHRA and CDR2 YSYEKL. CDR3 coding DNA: TGCGCCAGCAGCCCCCACGGACAAGGGGCAGATACGCAGTATTTT. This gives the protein CASSPHGQGADTQYF.

This chain's CDR3 is CASSRARTGGDEKLFF. CDR3 in DNA: TGTGCCAGCAGCCGAGCCCGGACAGGGGGAGATGAAAAACTGTTTTTT. The rearrangement uses TRBV5-6 and TRBJ1-4; 10 bases line up with TRBD1. The germline CDR1 and CDR2 sequences are SGHDT and YYEEEE. The CDR3 is made up of 16 amino acids. The V gene end was trimmed by 4 bases and the J gene end by 6 bases; junction bases not matched to a gene: 9. Combining the CDR3 with reference TRBV5-6 and TRBJ1-4 gives the whole variable domain DAGVTQSPTHLIKTRGQQVTLRCSPKSGHDTVSWYQQALGQGPQFIFQYYEEEERQRGNFPDRFSGHQFPNYSSELNVNALLLGDSALYLCASSRARTGGDEKLFFGSGTQLSVL.

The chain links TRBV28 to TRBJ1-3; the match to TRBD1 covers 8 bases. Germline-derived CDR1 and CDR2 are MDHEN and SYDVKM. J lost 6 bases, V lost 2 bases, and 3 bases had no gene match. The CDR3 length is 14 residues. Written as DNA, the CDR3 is TGTGCCAGCAGTTTAGACAGGGGAGTAAACACCATATATTTT. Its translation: CASSLDRGVNTIYF.

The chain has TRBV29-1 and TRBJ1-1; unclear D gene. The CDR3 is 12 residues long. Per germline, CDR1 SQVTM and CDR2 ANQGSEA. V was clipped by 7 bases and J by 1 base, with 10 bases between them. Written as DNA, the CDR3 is TGCAGCGCCCGTAGCAAGAACACTGAAGCTTTCTTT. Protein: CSARSKNTEAFF.